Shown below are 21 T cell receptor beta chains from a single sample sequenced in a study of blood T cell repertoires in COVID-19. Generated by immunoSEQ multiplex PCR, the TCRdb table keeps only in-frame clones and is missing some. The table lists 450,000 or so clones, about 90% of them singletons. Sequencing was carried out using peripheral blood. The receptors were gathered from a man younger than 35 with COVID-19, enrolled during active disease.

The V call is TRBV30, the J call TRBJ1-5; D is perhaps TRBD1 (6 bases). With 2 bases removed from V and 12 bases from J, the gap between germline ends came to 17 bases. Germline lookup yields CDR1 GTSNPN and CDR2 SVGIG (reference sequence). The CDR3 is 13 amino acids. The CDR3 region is CAWSRQETSLQHF. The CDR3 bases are TGTGCCTGGAGTAGACAGGAGACCAGCCTCCAGCATTTT. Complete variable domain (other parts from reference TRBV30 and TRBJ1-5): SQTIHQWPATLVQPVGSPLSLECTVEGTSNPNLYWYRQAAGRGLQLLFYSVGIGQISSEVPQNLSASRPQDRQFILSSKKLLLSDSGFYLCAWSRQETSLQHFGDGTRLSIL.

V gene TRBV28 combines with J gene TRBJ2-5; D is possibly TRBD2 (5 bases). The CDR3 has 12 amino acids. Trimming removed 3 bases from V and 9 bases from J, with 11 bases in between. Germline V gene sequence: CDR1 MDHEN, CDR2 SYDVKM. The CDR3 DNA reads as TGTGCCAGCAGTTTCGGGGTTTGGGCCCAGTACTTC. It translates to CASSFGVWAQYF.

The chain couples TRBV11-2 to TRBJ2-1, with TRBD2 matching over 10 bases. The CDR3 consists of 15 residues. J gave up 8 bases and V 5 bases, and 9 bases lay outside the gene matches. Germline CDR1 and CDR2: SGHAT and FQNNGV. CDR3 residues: CASSPERGGLYEQFF. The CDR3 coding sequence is TGTGCCAGCAGCCCAGAGCGGGGGGGCCTCTATGAGCAGTTCTTC.

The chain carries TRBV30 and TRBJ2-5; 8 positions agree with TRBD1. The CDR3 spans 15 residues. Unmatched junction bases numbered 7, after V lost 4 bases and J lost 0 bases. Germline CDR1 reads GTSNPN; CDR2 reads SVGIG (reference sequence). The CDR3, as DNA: TGTGCCTGGAACCGGGACAGGCTATACCAAGAGACCCAGTACTTC. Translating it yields CAWNRDRLYQETQYF.

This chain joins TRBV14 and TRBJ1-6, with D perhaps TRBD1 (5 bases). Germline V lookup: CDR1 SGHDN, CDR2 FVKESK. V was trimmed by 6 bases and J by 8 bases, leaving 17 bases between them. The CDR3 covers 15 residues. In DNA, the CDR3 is TGTGCCAGCAGAGAATCAGGGTATAAGGATTCACCCCTCCACTTT. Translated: CASRESGYKDSPLHF.

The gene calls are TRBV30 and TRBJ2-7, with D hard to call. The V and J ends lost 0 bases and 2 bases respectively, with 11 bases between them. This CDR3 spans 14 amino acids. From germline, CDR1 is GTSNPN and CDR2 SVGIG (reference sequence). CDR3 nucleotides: TGTGCCTGGAGTGTTCAAGCTGGAGCCTACGAGCAGTACTTC. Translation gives CAWSVQAGAYEQYF. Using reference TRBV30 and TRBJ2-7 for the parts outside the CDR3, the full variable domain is SQTIHQWPATLVQPVGSPLSLECTVEGTSNPNLYWYRQAAGRGLQLLFYSVGIGQISSEVPQNLSASRPQDRQFILSSKKLLLSDSGFYLCAWSVQAGAYEQYFGPGTRLTVT.

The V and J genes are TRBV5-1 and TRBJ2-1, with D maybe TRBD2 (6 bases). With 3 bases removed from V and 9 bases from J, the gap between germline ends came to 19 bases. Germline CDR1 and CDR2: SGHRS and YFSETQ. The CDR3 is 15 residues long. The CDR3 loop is CASSWGLLPSSEQFF. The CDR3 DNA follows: TGCGCCAGCAGCTGGGGACTCCTCCCTAGCAGTGAGCAGTTCTTC.

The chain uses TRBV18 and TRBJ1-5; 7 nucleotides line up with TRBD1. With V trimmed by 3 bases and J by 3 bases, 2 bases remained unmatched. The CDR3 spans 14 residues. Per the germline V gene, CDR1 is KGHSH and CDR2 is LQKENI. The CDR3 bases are TGTGCCAGCTCACCGGGGACAGACAATCAGCCCCAGCATTTT. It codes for CASSPGTDNQPQHF.

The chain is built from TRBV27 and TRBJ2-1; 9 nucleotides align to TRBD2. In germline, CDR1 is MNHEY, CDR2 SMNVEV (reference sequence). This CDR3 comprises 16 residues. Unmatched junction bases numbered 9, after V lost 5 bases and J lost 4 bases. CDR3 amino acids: CASSPQGRGGYNEQFF. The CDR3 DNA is TGTGCCAGCAGTCCCCAGGGGCGGGGGGGGTACAATGAGCAGTTCTTC.

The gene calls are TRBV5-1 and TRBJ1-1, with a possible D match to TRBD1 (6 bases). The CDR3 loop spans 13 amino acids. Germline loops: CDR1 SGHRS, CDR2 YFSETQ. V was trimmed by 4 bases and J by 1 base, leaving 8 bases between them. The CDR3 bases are TGCGCCAGCAGCGTGGACAGGAACACTGAAGCTTTCTTT. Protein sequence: CASSVDRNTEAFF.

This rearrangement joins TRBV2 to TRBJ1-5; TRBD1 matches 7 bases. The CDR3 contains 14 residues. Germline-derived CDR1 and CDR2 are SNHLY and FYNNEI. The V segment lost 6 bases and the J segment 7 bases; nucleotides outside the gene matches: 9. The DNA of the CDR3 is TGTGCCAGCAGCCAACAGGGGCTGCGGCAGCCCCAGCATTTT. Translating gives CASSQQGLRQPQHF.

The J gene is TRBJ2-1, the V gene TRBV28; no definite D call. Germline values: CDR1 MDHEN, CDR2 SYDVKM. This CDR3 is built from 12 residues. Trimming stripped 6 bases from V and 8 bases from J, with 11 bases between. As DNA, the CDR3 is TGTGCCAGCAGCCTGACTTCCTATGAGCAGTTCTTC. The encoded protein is CASSLTSYEQFF.

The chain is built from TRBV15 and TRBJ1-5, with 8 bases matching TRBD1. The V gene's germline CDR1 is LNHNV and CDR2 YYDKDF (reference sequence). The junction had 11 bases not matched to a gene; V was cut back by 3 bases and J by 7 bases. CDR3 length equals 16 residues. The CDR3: CATSSMIQGAGQPQHF. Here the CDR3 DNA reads TGTGCCACCAGCAGCATGATTCAGGGGGCCGGGCAGCCCCAGCATTTT.

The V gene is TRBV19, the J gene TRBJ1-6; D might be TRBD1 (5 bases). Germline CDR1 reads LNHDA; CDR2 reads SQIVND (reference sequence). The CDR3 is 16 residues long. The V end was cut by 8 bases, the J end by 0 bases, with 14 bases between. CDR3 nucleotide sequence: TGTGCCAGTCTAGACAGCCGGAGCTCCTATAATTCACCCCTCCACTTT. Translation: CASLDSRSSYNSPLHF. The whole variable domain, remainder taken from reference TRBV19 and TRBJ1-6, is DGGITQSPKYLFRKEGQNVTLSCEQNLNHDAMYWYRQDPGQGLRLIYYSQIVNDFQKGDIAEGYSVSREKKESFPLTVTSAQKNPTAFYLCASLDSRSSYNSPLHFGNGTRLTVT.

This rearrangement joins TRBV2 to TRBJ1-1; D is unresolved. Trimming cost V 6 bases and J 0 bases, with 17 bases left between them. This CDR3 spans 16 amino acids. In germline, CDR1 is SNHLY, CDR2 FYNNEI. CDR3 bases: TGTGCCAGCAGAGAGGCAGAACGTATCATGAACACTGAAGCTTTCTTT. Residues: CASREAERIMNTEAFF.

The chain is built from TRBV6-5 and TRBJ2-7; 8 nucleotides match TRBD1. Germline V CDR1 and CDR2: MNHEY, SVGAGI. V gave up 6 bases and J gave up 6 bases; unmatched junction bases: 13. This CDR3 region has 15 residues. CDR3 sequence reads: CASRVDRGSTSEQYF. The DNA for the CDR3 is TGTGCCAGCAGGGTCGACAGGGGATCAACCAGCGAGCAGTACTTC.

CDR3 amino acids: CTSSFRPTSGGPLSSYNEQFF. CDR3 nucleotides: TGCACCAGCAGCTTTCGCCCGACTAGCGGGGGGCCATTAAGCTCCTACAATGAGCAGTTCTTC. The chain has TRBV1 and TRBJ2-1; the table calls TRBD2, which could not be checked here. TRBV1 is reported as a pseudogene. The CDR3 covers 21 residues.

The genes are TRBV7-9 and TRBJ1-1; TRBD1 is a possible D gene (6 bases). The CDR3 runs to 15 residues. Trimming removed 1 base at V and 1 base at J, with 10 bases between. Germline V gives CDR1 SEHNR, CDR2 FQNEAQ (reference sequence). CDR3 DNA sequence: TGTGCCAGCAGCTTAGACCAGGGGCCGAACACTGAAGCTTTCTTT. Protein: CASSLDQGPNTEAFF.

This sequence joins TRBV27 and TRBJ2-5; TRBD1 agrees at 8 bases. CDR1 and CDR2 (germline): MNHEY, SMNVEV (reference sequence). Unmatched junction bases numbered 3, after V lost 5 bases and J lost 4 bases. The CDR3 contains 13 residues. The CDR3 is CASSPQGAETQYF. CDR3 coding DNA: TGTGCCAGCAGTCCGCAGGGGGCAGAGACCCAGTACTTC.

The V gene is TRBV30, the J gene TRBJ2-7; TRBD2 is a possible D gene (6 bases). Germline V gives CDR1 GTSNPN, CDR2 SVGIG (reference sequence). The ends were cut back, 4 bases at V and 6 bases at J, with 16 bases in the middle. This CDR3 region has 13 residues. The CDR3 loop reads CAWTVRELGEQYF. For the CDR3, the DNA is TGTGCCTGGACGGTACGGGAGTTAGGCGAGCAGTACTTC.

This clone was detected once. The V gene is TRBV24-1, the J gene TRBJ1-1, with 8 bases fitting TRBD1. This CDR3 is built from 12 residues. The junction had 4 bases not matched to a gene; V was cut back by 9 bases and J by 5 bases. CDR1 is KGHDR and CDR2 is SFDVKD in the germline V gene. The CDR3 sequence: CATQGASTEAFF. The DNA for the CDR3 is TGTGCCACCCAGGGGGCGAGTACTGAAGCTTTCTTT.